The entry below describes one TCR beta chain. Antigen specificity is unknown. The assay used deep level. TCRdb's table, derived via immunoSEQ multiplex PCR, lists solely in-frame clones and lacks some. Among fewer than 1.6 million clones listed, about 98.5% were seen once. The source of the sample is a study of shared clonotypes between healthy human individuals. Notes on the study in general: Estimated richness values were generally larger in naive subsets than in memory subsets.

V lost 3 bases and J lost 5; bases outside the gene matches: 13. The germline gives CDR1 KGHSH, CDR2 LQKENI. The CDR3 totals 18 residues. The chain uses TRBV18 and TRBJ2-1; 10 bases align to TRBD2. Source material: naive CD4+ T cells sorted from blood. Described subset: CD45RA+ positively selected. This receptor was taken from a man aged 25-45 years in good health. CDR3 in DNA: TGTGCCAGCTCACCCACCGGGACTAGCGTTTTCTCGGACAATGAGCAGTTCTTC. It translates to CASSPTGTSVFSDNEQFF.